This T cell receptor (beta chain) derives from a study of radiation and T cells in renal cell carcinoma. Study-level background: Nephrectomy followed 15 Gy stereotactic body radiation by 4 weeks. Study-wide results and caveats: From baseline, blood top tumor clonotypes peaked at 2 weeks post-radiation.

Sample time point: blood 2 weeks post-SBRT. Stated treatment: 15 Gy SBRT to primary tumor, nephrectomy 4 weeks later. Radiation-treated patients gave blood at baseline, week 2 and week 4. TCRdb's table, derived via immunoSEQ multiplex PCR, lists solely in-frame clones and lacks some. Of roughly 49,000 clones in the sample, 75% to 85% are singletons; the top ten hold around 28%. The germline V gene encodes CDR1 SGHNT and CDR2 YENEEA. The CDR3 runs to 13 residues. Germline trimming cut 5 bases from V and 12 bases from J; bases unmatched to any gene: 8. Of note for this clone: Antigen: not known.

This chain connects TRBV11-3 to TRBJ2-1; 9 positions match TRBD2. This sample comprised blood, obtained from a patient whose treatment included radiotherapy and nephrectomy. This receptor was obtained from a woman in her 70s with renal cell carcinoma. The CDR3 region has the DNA TGTGCCAGCAGCATCACTAGCGGGTCCTGGCAGTTCTTC. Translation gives CASSITSGSWQFF.